The 31 T cell receptor beta chains in this list originate from one sample, sequenced in a study of blood T cell repertoires in COVID-19. The table came from immunoSEQ multiplex PCR; TCRdb's copy has only in-frame clones and leaves some out. The sample lists about 260,000 clones, around 87% occurring once. Sequenced sample: peripheral blood. The receptors originated from a woman between 50 and 59 years old with acute or convalescent COVID-19.

This clone occurred a few times. The rearrangement links TRBV21-1 to TRBJ2-2; no DNA check was done on the table's D call, TRBD2. TRBV21-1 is noted as a pseudogene. The CDR3 contains 13 residues. The CDR3 loop is CASSNGDFGELFF. The DNA for the CDR3 is TGTGCCAGCAGCAATGGGGACTTCGGGGAGCTGTTTTTT.

The table lists this clone with a few counts. The CDR3 sequence is CATSGTSVDNEQFF. CDR3 in DNA: TGTGCCACCAGTGGGACTAGCGTCGACAATGAGCAGTTCTTC. The chain combines TRBV24-1 with TRBJ2-1; TRBD2 matches 9 bases. J was trimmed by 5 bases and V by 5 bases; bases with no gene match: 3. The CDR3 sequence is 14 residues long. Germline V gives CDR1 KGHDR, CDR2 SFDVKD.

The chain joins TRBV12-3 or TRBV12-4 to TRBJ1-2; D call uncertain. The CDR3 is made up of 13 amino acids. V was shortened by 1 base and J by 4 bases, with 7 bases between the two germline ends. This CDR3 reads CASSLVAFYGYTF. Written as DNA, the CDR3 is TGTGCCAGCAGTTTAGTCGCGTTCTATGGCTACACCTTC.

The rearrangement links TRBV28 to TRBJ1-3; D not resolved. V was shortened by 6 bases and J by 8 bases, with 11 bases between the two germline ends. The length of the CDR3 is 12 residues. Per the germline V gene, CDR1 is MDHEN and CDR2 is SYDVKM. For the CDR3, the DNA is TGTGCCAGCAGATCTACAGTGGACACCATATATTTT. Amino acid sequence: CASRSTVDTIYF.

The table lists this clone with a few counts. The chain carries TRBV29-1 and TRBJ1-1; D remains ambiguous. Germline lookup yields CDR1 SQVTM and CDR2 ANQGSEA. Trimming left V 4 bases short and J 1 base short, with 10 bases between. The CDR3 is 13 residues long. CDR3 DNA: TGCAGCGTTGTCGAGGGCTCGAACACTGAAGCTTTCTTT. This sequence encodes CSVVEGSNTEAFF.

V usage is TRBV7-8 and J usage is TRBJ2-5, with a tentative D call TRBD2 (5 bases). The DNA matches TRBJ2-7 better at its end, which makes the J call doubtful. The CDR3 length is 14 residues. Germline loops: CDR1 SGHVS, CDR2 FQNEAQ. CDR3 coding DNA: TGTGCCAGCAGCTTAGCCCTAGCCTCCTACGAGCAGTACTTC. As protein: CASSLALASYEQYF.

The genes are TRBV28 and TRBJ1-4; TRBD1 matches 12 bases. The germline V gene has CDR1 MDHEN and CDR2 SYDVKM. After removal of 6 bases from V and 7 bases from J, the junction contained 12 bases not matched to a gene. This CDR3 region has 17 residues. The CDR3 loop reads CASRSGTGGAVGEKLFF. In nucleotides, the CDR3 is TGTGCCAGCAGGTCCGGGACAGGGGGCGCGGTGGGTGAAAAACTGTTTTTT.

The rearrangement links TRBV10-3 to TRBJ2-3; D perhaps matches TRBD2 (6 bases). Germline-derived CDR1 and CDR2 are ENHRY and SYGVKD. Trimming cost V 6 bases and J 0 bases, with 13 bases left between them. The CDR3 has 15 residues. The CDR3 spells CAIRTAGASTDTQYF. The CDR3 region has the DNA TGTGCCATCAGAACAGCGGGTGCTAGCACAGATACGCAGTATTTT.

V and J are TRBV19 and TRBJ2-7; TRBD2 matches 8 bases. The V gene's germline CDR1 is LNHDA and CDR2 SQIVND (reference sequence). CDR3 size: 14 residues. After removal of 3 bases from V and 2 bases from J, the junction contained 3 bases not matched to a gene. CDR3 DNA sequence: TGTGCCAGTAGTATTCTGGGACTAGCCTACGAGCAGTACTTC. Translating it yields CASSILGLAYEQYF.

The genes are TRBV28 and TRBJ2-7; 7 nucleotides agree with TRBD2. J was trimmed by 0 bases and V by 2 bases; bases with no gene match: 10. Germline V gene lookup returns CDR1 MDHEN and CDR2 SYDVKM. The CDR3 runs 17 residues. For the CDR3, the DNA is TGTGCCAGCAGTTTAAATGCTCGTCTAGCGGCCTCCTACGAGCAGTACTTC. Protein: CASSLNARLAASYEQYF.

The chain uses TRBV5-1 and TRBJ2-2, with 10 bases aligning to TRBD2. The CDR3 covers 15 residues. V was clipped by 4 bases and J by 5 bases; unmatched bases: 5. CDR1 is SGHRS and CDR2 is YFSETQ in the germline V gene. In DNA form, the CDR3 reads TGCGCCAGCAGCGATCTAGCGGGAGAGACCGGGGAGCTGTTTTTT. This translates into CASSDLAGETGELFF.

This clone was observed once. The chain carries TRBV5-6 and TRBJ1-2; perhaps TRBD1 as D (6 bases). The CDR3 contains 13 residues. V lost 4 bases to trimming and J lost 2 bases, with 9 bases between them. Germline V CDR1 and CDR2: SGHDT, YYEEEE. The CDR3 sequence is CASSPDSNYGYTF. The CDR3 bases are TGTGCCAGCAGCCCGGACAGCAACTATGGCTACACCTTC.

The chain employs TRBV7-6 and TRBJ2-1; D may be TRBD1 (5 bases). V lost 0 bases and J 0 bases, leaving 12 bases between the germline ends. Germline V gene sequence: CDR1 SGHVS, CDR2 FNYEAQ. This CDR3 has 17 residues. This chain's CDR3 is CASSLALARGSYNEQFF. The DNA of the CDR3 is TGTGCCAGCAGCTTAGCATTGGCTAGGGGCTCCTACAATGAGCAGTTCTTC.

This clone appeared a few times. The rearrangement uses TRBV5-4 and TRBJ2-1; 7 positions agree with TRBD1. CDR3 length equals 14 residues. Germline trimming cut 4 bases from V and 8 bases from J; bases unmatched to any gene: 9. Per germline, CDR1 SGHNT and CDR2 YYREEE (reference sequence). In DNA, the CDR3 is TGTGCCAGCAGCACGAACAACAGGGGCGATGAGCAGTTCTTC. Protein sequence: CASSTNNRGDEQFF.

The chain is built from TRBV4-3 and TRBJ1-6, with 7 bases lining up with TRBD1. The V segment lost 2 bases and the J segment 2 bases; nucleotides outside the gene matches: 9. Germline V CDR1 and CDR2: LGHNA, YSLEER. There are 18 residues in the CDR3. CDR3 DNA sequence: TGCGCCAGCAGCCAACTTCCGGGACAGTTGACCTATAATTCACCCCTCCACTTT. This encodes CASSQLPGQLTYNSPLHF.

The rearrangement uses TRBV12-3 or TRBV12-4 and TRBJ1-1; 7 bases fit TRBD1. V shed 5 bases, J shed 6 bases, and the junction held 3 bases outside the gene matches. CDR3 length: 12 amino acids. The CDR3 here is CASSRQGAEAFF. CDR3 nucleotides: TGTGCCAGCAGTCGACAGGGCGCTGAAGCTTTCTTT.

V and J are TRBV3-1 (or the pseudogene TRBV3-2) and TRBJ1-6; a weak D match, TRBD1 (5 bases). The V end lost 8 bases, the J end lost 7 bases, and 12 bases lay between the germline ends. Germline CDR1 LGHDT, CDR2 YNNKEL (reference sequence). This CDR3 contains 13 residues. The CDR3 DNA sequence: TGTGCCAGCGGGGCCTTACGAAATTCACCCCTCCACTTT. This sequence encodes CASGALRNSPLHF.

The chain joins TRBV18 to TRBJ1-2, with 8 bases matching TRBD1. V lost 3 bases and J lost 0; bases outside the gene matches: 6. CDR1 is KGHSH, CDR2 LQKENI, per germline. The CDR3 loop spans 16 amino acids. The CDR3 DNA follows: TGTGCCAGCTCACCTACAATACAGGGGGCTAACTATGGCTACACCTTC. This sequence encodes CASSPTIQGANYGYTF.

The chain recombines TRBV4-1 with TRBJ1-4; D unclear. V shed 1 base and J shed 11 bases, with 14 bases lying between them. Germline-derived CDR1 and CDR2 are MGHRA and YSYEKL. The CDR3 has 14 residues. CDR3 sequence: CASSQAASLEKLFF. The CDR3 DNA sequence: TGCGCCAGCAGCCAAGCAGCCTCCCTGGAGAAACTGTTTTTT.

The rearrangement links TRBV3-1 (or the pseudogene TRBV3-2) to TRBJ1-4, with 10 bases lining up with TRBD1. CDR1 is LGHDT, CDR2 YNNKEL, per germline (reference sequence). J was trimmed by 0 bases and V by 5 bases; bases with no gene match: 9. The CDR3 extends over 18 amino acids. This CDR3 reads CASSTGTGALATNEKLFF. The CDR3 nucleotides are TGTGCCAGCAGCACCGGGACAGGGGCGCTTGCAACTAATGAAAAACTGTTTTTT.

This clone showed up just once. The chain couples TRBV6-6 to TRBJ1-2, with TRBD1 identical over 8 bases. Trimming removed 0 bases from V and 7 bases from J; junction bases left unmatched: 7. The CDR3 has 15 residues. Looked up from germline, CDR1 is MNHNY and CDR2 is SVGAGI (reference sequence). The CDR3 is CASSYSPGTGGGYTF. Here the CDR3 DNA reads TGTGCCAGCAGTTACTCTCCGGGGACAGGCGGTGGCTACACCTTC.

In the case of this clone: At one end the junction does not follow the germline gene, possibly because of a read error. The J gene is TRBJ2-7, the V gene TRBV27; perhaps TRBD2 as D (5 bases). Germline CDR1 MNHEY, CDR2 SMNVEV (reference sequence). This CDR3 is built from 11 residues. The CDR3 is CASGLTGPQSF. As DNA, the CDR3 is TGTGCCAGCGGACTTACCGGTCCCCAGTCCTTC.

The chain recombines TRBV27 with TRBJ2-7, with D possibly TRBD1 on 6 matching bases. The length of the CDR3 is 13 residues. The germline V and J ends were trimmed by 0 bases and 3 bases, with 6 bases remaining between them. The germline CDR1 and CDR2 sequences are MNHEY and SMNVEV (reference sequence). CDR3 protein: CASSLSDSYEQYF. The CDR3 DNA reads TGTGCCAGCAGTTTATCGGACAGCTACGAGCAGTACTTC.

In its sample, this clone was seen a few times. The chain is built from TRBV19 and TRBJ1-2; no clear D gene. The V gene lost 1 base and the J gene lost 1 base, with 7 bases spanning the gap. The length of the CDR3 is 14 residues. Germline V gene data show CDR1 as LNHDA and CDR2 as SQIVND (reference sequence). Here the CDR3 reads CASSIAGNNYGYTF. In nucleotides, the CDR3 is TGTGCCAGTAGTATAGCCGGGAATAACTATGGCTACACCTTC.

This rearrangement joins TRBV5-5 to TRBJ2-7; TRBD1 matches 11 bases. V trimming: 4 bases; J trimming: 6 bases; junction bases outside the gene matches: 9. Germline values: CDR1 SGHKS, CDR2 YYEKEE (reference sequence). The CDR3 extends over 15 amino acids. DNA for the CDR3: TGTGCCAGCAGCCCTCCGGGACAGGGGGTGGGCGAGCAGTACTTC. Encoded protein: CASSPPGQGVGEQYF. Supplemented by reference TRBV5-5 and TRBJ2-7, the full variable domain reads DAGVTQSPTHLIKTRGQQVTLRCSPISGHKSVSWYQQVLGQGPQFIFQYYEKEERGRGNFPDRFSARQFPNYSSELNVNALLLGDSALYLCASSPPGQGVGEQYFGPGTRLTVT.

This clone showed up just once. The chain's CDR3 is CAISESRGQWGNQPQHF. Here the CDR3 DNA reads TGTGCCATCAGTGAGTCGAGGGGGCAATGGGGCAATCAGCCCCAGCATTTT. J is TRBJ1-5 and V is TRBV10-3; 7 nucleotides match TRBD1. CDR3 length: 17 residues. The V segment lost 0 bases and the J segment 2 bases; nucleotides outside the gene matches: 7. Looked up from germline, CDR1 is ENHRY and CDR2 is SYGVKD.

The V call is TRBV29-1, the J call TRBJ2-7; 8 bases are shared with TRBD1. Germline V gene lookup returns CDR1 SQVTM and CDR2 ANQGSEA. The CDR3 runs 15 residues. J gave up 5 bases and V 6 bases, and 15 bases lay outside the gene matches. CDR3 bases: TGCAGCGTCACGCCTCCGCTTGACAGGGGCGACGAGCAGTACTTC. It translates to CSVTPPLDRGDEQYF.

V is TRBV24-1 and J is TRBJ2-7, with TRBD2 matching 14 bases. Trimming removed 3 bases from V and 5 bases from J; junction bases left unmatched: 2. The CDR3 runs 15 residues. Germline V gives CDR1 KGHDR, CDR2 SFDVKD. The CDR3 sequence is CATSDRGLAGDEQYF. The CDR3 DNA follows: TGTGCCACCAGTGATAGGGGACTAGCGGGAGACGAGCAGTACTTC.

This clone was counted only a few times. This sequence joins TRBV2 and TRBJ1-6; TRBD1 matches at 8 bases. Per germline, CDR1 SNHLY and CDR2 FYNNEI. V was clipped by 3 bases and J by 5 bases; unmatched bases: 6. The CDR3 is 16 amino acids. The CDR3 DNA follows: TGTGCCAGCAGTGATCAGGGGGCGCGAAATAATTCACCCCTCCACTTT. Translation: CASSDQGARNNSPLHF.

This chain joins TRBV7-9 and TRBJ2-4; D is unresolved. Germline CDR1 reads SEHNR; CDR2 reads FQNEAQ (reference sequence). The CDR3 has 13 residues. The V and J ends lost 2 bases and 9 bases respectively, with 11 bases between them. CDR3 sequence reads: CASSLLMGSIQYF. The CDR3 DNA sequence: TGTGCCAGCAGCTTATTGATGGGCAGCATTCAGTACTTC. Full variable domain (missing parts from reference TRBV7-9 and TRBJ2-4): DTGVSQNPRHKITKRGQNVTFRCDPISEHNRLYWYRQTLGQGPEFLTYFQNEAQLEKSRLLSDRFSAERPKGSFSTLEIQRTEQGDSAMYLCASSLLMGSIQYFGAGTRLSVL.

This chain links TRBV3-1 (or the pseudogene TRBV3-2) with TRBJ1-2; D possibly corresponds to TRBD1 (6 bases). Trimming cost V 4 bases and J 7 bases, with 16 bases left between them. CDR3 size: 14 residues. Germline V gene data show CDR1 as LGHDT and CDR2 as YNNKEL (reference sequence). The CDR3 coding sequence is TGTGCCAGCAGCCCGCTAGGGGGGGCATTTGGCTACACCTTC. Protein product: CASSPLGGAFGYTF.